A selection of T cell receptor beta chains follows, all from one sample in a study of cytomegalovirus exposure and HLA in healthy donors. Only in-frame clones appear in the TCRdb table, and some are missing; sequencing was by immunoSEQ multiplex PCR. The sample carries some 150,000 clones, approximately 76% recorded once. Sequencing was done on a sample of PBMCs. These receptors all stem from a man aged 60-69 years in good health and CMV-seronegative. Both conserved end residues are trimmed from each CDR3. D genes are given only for firm matches. The size entry is marked missing in some rows and otherwise reads once, few, many or a size class.

v_call	clone_size	d_call	j_call	cdr3_aa
TRBV7-3	.	.	TRBJ2-3	ASSLILSPARHTQY
TRBV4-3	.	.	TRBJ2-3	ASSQDRAGHSTDTQY
TRBV6-1	.	.	TRBJ1-2	ASSEREFGYT
TRBV7-9	few	.	TRBJ2-5	ASSPTEETQY
TRBV7-8	.	TRBD2	TRBJ2-4	ASSLMGSGAGGDIQY
TRBV28	.	.	TRBJ2-3	ASSRVQSGVVSTDTQY
TRBV7-8	.	.	TRBJ1-1	ASSLEPGTEAF
TRBV5-1	.	TRBD2	TRBJ2-2	ASNSRGAGELF
TRBV27	.	TRBD1	TRBJ2-1	ASSLSTGAYNEQF
TRBV18	.	.	TRBJ2-1	ASSLLPGGLYNEQF
TRBV27	few	.	TRBJ1-4	ASSPYRAWEKLF
TRBV30	.	TRBD1	TRBJ1-2	AWSVGGQGLSLYGYT
TRBV7-9	.	TRBD2	TRBJ2-7	SSSLSGGRYEQY
TRBV5-1	.	.	TRBJ1-4	ASSLATGVTNEKLF
TRBV5-4	few	TRBD2	TRBJ2-2	ASSVLAADTGELF